The rows below give T cell receptor beta chains drawn from one sample of a study of shared clonotypes between healthy human individuals. The method was immunoSEQ multiplex PCR; TCRdb's version includes in-frame clones alone and lacks a portion of them. This sample has a few million clones; around nine tenths occur once, and the top ten carry about 0.13%. The sample consisted of naive CD4+ T cells sorted from blood. These TCRs come from a man aged 18 to 29 in good health. The CDR3 runs from the conserved cysteine through the conserved F or W. D genes are given only for firm matches. Clone sizes are given selectively: once, few, many, or a class where the clone is expanded.

clone_size	d_call	v_call	j_call	cdr3_aa	cdr3_nt
.	TRBD1	TRBV30	TRBJ2-1	CAWLHSGTGVLNEQFF	TGTGCCTGGCTTCATTCCGGGACAGGGGTCCTCAATGAGCAGTTCTTC
.	TRBD2	TRBV6-1	TRBJ2-1	CASKGSGTNEQFF	TGTGCCAGCAAGGGTAGCGGGACCAATGAGCAGTTCTTC
.	TRBD2	TRBV27	TRBJ2-1	CASSLFLAGAYNEQFF	TGTGCCAGCAGTTTATTCCTAGCGGGAGCCTACAATGAGCAGTTCTTC
.	.	TRBV11-2	TRBJ2-5	CASSFLIGETQYF	TGTGCCAGCAGCTTTTTAATAGGCGAGACCCAGTACTTC
.	.	TRBV10-3	TRBJ2-1	CAISDGRDNEQFF	TGTGCCATCAGTGACGGCAGGGACAATGAGCAGTTCTTC
.	.	TRBV9	TRBJ2-2	CASSVRYGVAFTGELFF	TGTGCCAGCAGCGTAAGGTACGGGGTGGCCTTCACCGGGGAGCTGTTTTTT
few	.	TRBV7-9	TRBJ1-6	CASSLQGYNSPLHF	TGTGCCAGCAGCTTACAGGGGTATAATTCACCCCTCCACTTT
.	TRBD2	TRBV6-1	TRBJ2-5	CASSELGGTSETQYF	TGTGCCAGCAGTGAACTGGGGGGGACTAGTGAGACCCAGTACTTC
.	TRBD1	TRBV5-1	TRBJ1-1	CASSRDRGINTEAFF	TGCGCCAGCAGCCGAGACAGGGGGATAAACACTGAAGCTTTCTTT
.	.	TRBV18	TRBJ2-3	CASSPLGGYTDTQYF	TGTGCCAGCTCACCGCTAGGGGGATACACAGATACGCAGTATTTT
.	.	TRBV5-1	TRBJ1-6	CASSLAPGRYSPLHF	TGCGCCAGCAGCTTGGCTCCAGGGCGATATTCACCCCTCCACTTT
.	.	TRBV30	TRBJ2-3	CAWKQVPSTDTQYF	TGTGCCTGGAAACAAGTACCTAGCACAGATACGCAGTATTTT
.	TRBD1	TRBV5-1	TRBJ2-7	CASSTGAGYEQYF	TGCGCCAGCTCAACAGGGGCAGGATACGAGCAGTACTTC
.	.	TRBV29-1	TRBJ1-3	CSVEPGAGSGNTIYF	TGCAGCGTTGAACCAGGGGCAGGATCTGGAAACACCATATATTTT
once	.	TRBV10-1	TRBJ2-5	CASSEGAAGQETQYF	TGCGCCAGCAGTGAGGGAGCGGCAGGGCAAGAGACCCAGTACTTC
.	TRBD1	TRBV7-8	TRBJ1-2	CASRPGQGRYTF	TGTGCCAGCAGACCTGGACAGGGACGCTACACCTTC
.	.	TRBV10-3	TRBJ1-1	CAIKDGMNTEAFF	TGTGCCATCAAAGACGGAATGAACACTGAAGCTTTCTTT
.	TRBD2	TRBV19	TRBJ2-1	CASSILGLAGASYNEQFF	TGTGCCAGTAGTATTCTTGGACTAGCGGGGGCTTCCTACAATGAGCAGTTCTTC
.	TRBD1	TRBV6-5	TRBJ2-7	CASSFVTGQGNQYF	TGTGCCAGCAGTTTTGTAACGGGACAGGGGAATCAGTACTTC
.	TRBD1	TRBV5-1	TRBJ1-1	CASSNPSGGGTEAFF	TGCGCCAGCAGTAATCCATCAGGGGGTGGCACTGAAGCTTTCTTT
.	.	TRBV6-1	TRBJ1-6	CASSLTGFNSPLHF	TGTGCCAGCAGTTTGACAGGTTTTAATTCACCCCTCCACTTT
.	.	TRBV6-6	TRBJ1-1	CASSFRTVTEAFF	TGTGCCAGCAGTTTTCGGACAGTCACTGAAGCTTTCTTT
.	TRBD2	TRBV4-3	TRBJ2-5	CASSQEAGGTATQYF	TGCGCCAGCAGCCAAGAAGCGGGAGGGACGGCGACCCAGTACTTC
.	.	TRBV2	TRBJ1-1	CASSDQGNTEAFF	TGTGCCAGCAGCGACCAGGGGAACACTGAAGCTTTCTTT
once	TRBD1	TRBV6-5	TRBJ1-1	CASSFPGQGNTEAFF	TGTGCCAGCAGTTTTCCGGGACAGGGGAACACTGAAGCTTTCTTT
.	.	TRBV5-1	TRBJ2-2	CASSPDPGAGELFF	TGCGCCAGCAGCCCGGACCCCGGGGCCGGGGAGCTGTTTTTT
.	.	TRBV6-6	TRBJ2-5	CASSLTKETQYF	TGTGCCAGCAGTTTGACTAAAGAGACCCAGTACTTC
.	.	TRBV30	TRBJ1-6	CAWSGDSNNSPLHF	TGTGCCTGGAGTGGAGACAGTAATAATTCACCCCTCCACTTT
.	.	TRBV6-6	TRBJ2-7	CASSYAGPTREQYF	TGTGCCAGCAGTTACGCCGGACCCACACGGGAGCAGTACTTC
.	.	TRBV27	TRBJ2-1	CASSLGFWGNEQFF	TGTGCCAGCAGTTTAGGTTTTTGGGGCAATGAGCAGTTCTTC
.	TRBD2	TRBV25-1	TRBJ2-3	CASSLYAGGSTDTQYF	TGTGCCAGCAGCCTGTACGCGGGGGGGAGCACAGATACGCAGTATTTT
.	.	TRBV18	TRBJ2-7	CASSPPTGSYEQYF	TGTGCCAGCTCACCACCGACGGGCTCCTACGAGCAGTACTTC
.	.	TRBV19	TRBJ2-5	CASSRIARQETQYF	TGTGCCAGTAGTAGAATCGCTCGGCAAGAGACCCAGTACTTC
.	.	TRBV6-1	TRBJ2-3	CASTGLSGGDTQYF	TGTGCCAGCACGGGGCTTAGCGGAGGGGATACGCAGTATTTT
.	TRBD1	TRBV7-9	TRBJ1-2	CASSFSVTGGIYGYTF	TGTGCCAGCAGTTTTTCCGTGACAGGGGGAATCTATGGCTACACCTTC
.	.	TRBV28	TRBJ2-1	CASIKDRAGEQFF	TGTGCCAGCATTAAGGACAGAGCTGGTGAGCAGTTCTTC
once	.	TRBV28	TRBJ1-4	CASRGRADGNEKLFF	TGTGCCAGCAGGGGACGGGCTGACGGAAATGAAAAACTGTTTTTT
.	TRBD2	TRBV27	TRBJ2-3	CASRPRSGTTRGRGDTQYF	TGTGCCAGCAGACCTAGGTCCGGGACTACCCGAGGAAGGGGAGATACGCAGTATTTT
once	.	TRBV2	TRBJ1-1	CASSMTIMNTEAFF	TGTGCCAGCAGTATGACAATCATGAACACTGAAGCTTTCTTT
.	.	TRBV7-9	TRBJ2-7	CASSLFAGPYEQYF	TGTGCCAGCAGCTTATTTGCGGGACCCTACGAGCAGTACTTC
.	.	TRBV7-2	TRBJ1-2	CASRSGSYGYTF	TGTGCCAGCAGGTCAGGGTCCTATGGCTACACCTTC
.	.	TRBV5-4	TRBJ1-1	CASSGLGRDTEAFF	TGTGCCAGCAGCGGTCTGGGGAGGGACACTGAAGCTTTCTTT
.	.	TRBV7-2	TRBJ2-5	CASSSTGTETQYF	TGTGCCAGCAGCTCCACAGGGACGGAGACCCAGTACTTC
.	.	TRBV2	TRBJ1-1	CASIAESNLAFF	TGTGCCAGCATTGCGGAGTCCAATTTAGCTTTCTTT
once	.	TRBV7-2	TRBJ2-1	CASSPSYNEQFF	TGTGCCAGCAGCCCGAGCTACAATGAGCAGTTCTTC
.	.	TRBV27	TRBJ1-5	CASSFRGINQPQHF	TGTGCCAGCAGTTTCCGAGGTATCAATCAGCCCCAGCATTTT
.	.	TRBV7-9	TRBJ2-2	CASSLGGPRELFF	TGTGCCAGCAGCTTAGGGGGGCCCAGGGAGCTGTTTTTT
.	TRBD1	TRBV6-1	TRBJ2-7	CASKPGTGVTYEQYF	TGTGCCAGCAAACCAGGGACAGGCGTTACCTACGAGCAGTACTTC
.	.	TRBV18	TRBJ2-1	CASSPFQVPSYNEQFF	TGTGCCAGCTCACCATTCCAGGTCCCCTCCTACAATGAGCAGTTCTTC
.	.	TRBV10-2	TRBJ2-3	CASSDAGGKVGDTQYF	TGCGCCAGCAGTGATGCGGGCGGGAAGGTCGGAGATACGCAGTATTTT
.	TRBD2	TRBV9	TRBJ2-7	CASSPRTSPHEQYF	TGTGCCAGCAGCCCCCGGACTAGCCCCCACGAGCAGTACTTC
.	.	TRBV30	TRBJ2-6	CAWGGVGSSGANVLTF	TGTGCCTGGGGGGGAGTCGGTAGCTCTGGGGCCAACGTCCTGACTTTC
.	TRBD1	TRBV28	TRBJ1-4	CATGRGTGGEKLFF	TGTGCCACGGGGAGGGGGACAGGGGGTGAAAAACTGTTTTTT
.	.	TRBV18	TRBJ2-3	CASSPVQGTDTQYF	TGTGCCAGCTCACCCGTGCAGGGCACAGATACGCAGTATTTT
.	.	TRBV30	TRBJ1-1	CAWSHGGWNTEAFF	TGTGCCTGGAGTCATGGGGGTTGGAACACTGAAGCTTTCTTT
.	TRBD1	TRBV5-5	TRBJ1-1	CASSLGQSMNTEAFF	TGTGCCAGCAGCCTGGGACAGTCTATGAACACTGAAGCTTTCTTT
.	.	TRBV10-3	TRBJ2-5	CAISEEEETQYF	TGTGCCATCAGTGAGGAGGAGGAGACCCAGTACTTC
.	.	TRBV2	TRBJ2-2	CASSEAGGATGELFF	TGTGCCAGCAGTGAAGCAGGGGGGGCGACCGGGGAGCTGTTTTTT
once	.	TRBV9	TRBJ2-5	CASSVPDVRETQYF	TGTGCCAGCAGCGTACCGGACGTAAGGGAGACCCAGTACTTC
once	.	TRBV19	TRBJ1-6	CASSLTFGNSPLHF	TGTGCCAGTAGCCTGACATTCGGTAATTCACCCCTCCACTTT